The 27 T cell receptor beta chains reported below all come from one sample, sequenced in a study of blood T cell repertoires in COVID-19. Sequenced by immunoSEQ multiplex PCR; TCRdb stores in-frame clones only, minus some. The sample comprises just under 95,000 clones, less than 85% of which are singletons, and about 8.1% rests with the top ten. The sample was peripheral blood. The receptor set was obtained from a man in his fifties who had recovered from COVID-19.

This clone was counted between two and nine times. The chain joins TRBV11-2 to TRBJ1-1; TRBD1 is a possible D gene (6 bases). The length of the CDR3 is 14 residues. Germline-derived CDR1 and CDR2 are SGHAT and FQNNGV. The V end was cut by 5 bases, the J end by 1 base, with 11 bases between. The CDR3 spells CASSRPQGNTEAFF. The CDR3 nucleotides read TGTGCCAGCAGCCGACCACAGGGGAACACTGAAGCTTTCTTT.

The gene calls are TRBV2 and TRBJ2-1; the D gene is possibly TRBD2 (5 bases). CDR3 length equals 12 residues. V lost 0 bases, J lost 10 bases, and 7 bases lay in between. Germline V CDR1 and CDR2: SNHLY, FYNNEI. CDR3 coding DNA: TGTGCCAGCAGTGAAGCTAGCGTAGAGCAGTTCTTC. The encoded protein is CASSEASVEQFF.

V is TRBV11-2 and J is TRBJ2-5; TRBD1 matches 7 bases. This CDR3 has 13 amino acids. The V gene end was trimmed by 5 bases and the J gene end by 2 bases; junction bases not matched to a gene: 2. Germline V gene sequence: CDR1 SGHAT, CDR2 FQNNGV. CDR3 residues: CASSVQGQETQYF. The CDR3 DNA follows: TGTGCCAGCAGCGTACAGGGGCAAGAGACCCAGTACTTC. Full variable domain (rest looked up from reference TRBV11-2 and TRBJ2-5): EAGVAQSPRYKIIEKRQSVAFWCNPISGHATLYWYQQILGQGPKLLIQFQNNGVVDDSQLPKDRFSAERLKGVDSTLKIQPAKLEDSAVYLCASSVQGQETQYFGPGTRLLVL.

The chain combines TRBV6-6 with TRBJ2-7; D is perhaps TRBD1 (5 bases). This CDR3 spans 13 amino acids. The V end lost 2 bases, the J end lost 4 bases, and 9 bases lay between the germline ends. The germline CDR1 and CDR2 sequences are MNHNY and SVGAGI (reference sequence). The CDR3: CASSYQGAYEQYF. DNA for the CDR3: TGTGCCAGCAGTTACCAAGGGGCTTACGAGCAGTACTTC.

The CDR3 spells CASGLTSGRGNNEQFF. The CDR3 region has the DNA TGTGCTAGTGGGTTGACTAGCGGGAGGGGGAACAATGAGCAGTTCTTC. The chain is built from TRBV12-5 and TRBJ2-1; 14 bases agree with TRBD2. This CDR3 is 16 amino acids long. CDR1 is LGHNT, CDR2 FRNRAP, per germline. Trimming removed 6 bases from V and 5 bases from J; junction bases left unmatched: 6.

V is TRBV30 and J is TRBJ1-5, with unresolved D. The length of the CDR3 is 12 residues. Trimming stripped 1 base from V and 7 bases from J, with 8 bases between. CDR1 is GTSNPN and CDR2 is SVGIG in the germline V gene (reference sequence). In nucleotides, the CDR3 is TGTGCCTGGAGTGCTACGGGGCAGCCCCAGCATTTT. Protein sequence: CAWSATGQPQHF.

The rearrangement uses TRBV5-4 and TRBJ2-7; TRBD1 might be the D (8 bases). Germline V gives CDR1 SGHNT, CDR2 YYREEE (reference sequence). This CDR3 contains 13 residues. In DNA, the CDR3 is TGTGCCAGCAGGGACAGGGACGGGGGGAAATCTCATGTC. Amino acids: CASRDRDGGKSHV.

The chain employs TRBV5-1 and TRBJ1-1; a weak D match, TRBD1 (6 bases). Germline V gives CDR1 SGHRS, CDR2 YFSETQ. CDR3 length: 14 residues. The germline V and J ends were trimmed by 1 base and 6 bases, with 13 bases remaining between them. The DNA of the CDR3 is TGCGCCAGCAGCTTGACAGGGATGTCCGCTGAAGCTTTCTTT. It is translated as CASSLTGMSAEAFF. Based on the CDR3 plus reference TRBV5-1 and TRBJ1-1, the full variable domain is KAGVTQTPRYLIKTRGQQVTLSCSPISGHRSVSWYQQTPGQGLQFLFEYFSETQRNKGNFPGRFSGRQFSNSRSEMNVSTLELGDSALYLCASSLTGMSAEAFFGQGTRLTVV.

The chain has TRBV4-3 and TRBJ1-2; 8 nucleotides match TRBD1. Germline-derived CDR1 and CDR2 are LGHNA and YSLEER. The CDR3 loop spans 14 amino acids. The junction had 7 bases not matched to a gene; V was cut back by 3 bases and J by 7 bases. CDR3 sequence: CASSQAGGLGGYTF. The DNA for the CDR3 is TGCGCCAGCAGCCAGGCAGGGGGCTTAGGTGGCTACACCTTC.

The rearrangement uses TRBV7-2 and TRBJ1-2; possible D gene TRBD1, 6 bases. Trimming took 5 bases from V and 6 from J, leaving 13 bases between them. From germline, CDR1 is SGHTA and CDR2 FQGNSA. The CDR3 sequence is 13 residues long. The CDR3 loop reads CASSVRTVDGYTF. The CDR3 DNA is TGTGCCAGCAGCGTTAGGACAGTCGATGGCTACACCTTC.

This clone was observed a few times. This chain uses TRBV5-1 with TRBJ2-1, with D perhaps matching TRBD2 (7 bases). This CDR3 region has 14 residues. Germline CDR1 SGHRS, CDR2 YFSETQ. The V and J ends lost 4 bases and 5 bases respectively, with 13 bases between them. CDR3 sequence: CASSVGGPHNEQFF. DNA for the CDR3: TGCGCCAGCAGCGTCGGGGGGCCCCACAATGAGCAGTTCTTC.

V usage is TRBV7-2 and J usage is TRBJ1-2; TRBD1 agrees at 8 bases. The germline V gene encodes CDR1 SGHTA and CDR2 FQGNSA. The CDR3 spans 15 residues. The J segment lost 2 bases and the V segment lost 5 bases, leaving 7 bases of the junction unmatched. Written as DNA, the CDR3 is TGTGCCAGCAGCCCCCGACAGGGGCTAAACTATGGCTACACCTTC. This sequence encodes CASSPRQGLNYGYTF.

The V call is TRBV2, the J call TRBJ2-7, with D unclear. This CDR3 has 11 amino acids. Germline V lookup: CDR1 SNHLY, CDR2 FYNNEI. V was trimmed by 3 bases and J by 3 bases, leaving 3 bases between them. The CDR3, as DNA: TGTGCCAGCAGTGACAGCTACGAGCAGTACTTC. This sequence encodes CASSDSYEQYF.

This clone has a handful of counts. This chain uses TRBV27 with TRBJ1-2; TRBD1 agrees at 8 bases. Losses at the gene ends were 3 bases for V and 6 bases for J; bases not matched to a gene: 9. The germline CDR1 and CDR2 sequences are MNHEY and SMNVEV (reference sequence). CDR3 length: 15 amino acids. The CDR3 is CASSFGNRGRDGYTF. The CDR3 DNA reads TGTGCCAGCAGTTTTGGTAACAGGGGGAGGGATGGCTACACCTTC.

V gene TRBV12-3 or TRBV12-4 combines with J gene TRBJ2-7, with a possible D match to TRBD2 (5 bases). The length of the CDR3 is 11 residues. V was clipped by 6 bases and J by 6 bases, with 9 bases between them. CDR3 coding DNA: TGTGCCAGCAGCTACGGAGGCGAGCAGTACTTC. It codes for CASSYGGEQYF.

In this sample, this clone turned up a few times. The V call is TRBV7-9, the J call TRBJ1-4; D is ambiguous. V was trimmed by 1 base and J by 8 bases, leaving 14 bases between them. Germline loops: CDR1 SEHNR, CDR2 FQNEAQ (reference sequence). The CDR3 has 15 residues. The CDR3 DNA reads TGTGCCAGCAGCTTAGGAGCCGGGATTGAGGAAAAACTGTTTTTT. Translating it yields CASSLGAGIEEKLFF.

The gene calls are TRBV24-1 and TRBJ1-1; 8 bases match TRBD1. V shed 3 bases and J 11 bases; nucleotides not matched to a gene: 4. Germline V lookup: CDR1 KGHDR, CDR2 SFDVKD. This CDR3 is 12 amino acids long. The CDR3 nucleotides are TGTGCCACCAGTGATGGAACAGGGGGGGCTTTCTTT. Encoded protein: CATSDGTGGAFF.

The genes are TRBV9 and TRBJ2-7; D is unresolved. The ends were cut back, 7 bases at V and 2 bases at J, with 13 bases in the middle. Germline V CDR1 and CDR2: SGDLS, YYNGEE. This CDR3 has 13 residues. CDR3 protein: CASGPGPTYEQYF. The CDR3 region has the DNA TGTGCCAGCGGGCCAGGCCCCACCTACGAGCAGTACTTC.

V gene TRBV11-1 combines with J gene TRBJ1-2, with TRBD1 identical over 8 bases. The CDR3 extends over 14 amino acids. CDR1 is SGHAT, CDR2 FQDESV, per germline (reference sequence). Germline trimming cut 5 bases from V and 6 bases from J; bases unmatched to any gene: 8. The CDR3 sequence: CASSPRTGKDGYTF. Written as DNA, the CDR3 is TGTGCCAGCAGCCCCAGGACAGGGAAGGATGGCTACACCTTC.

The chain joins TRBV18 to TRBJ2-7, with D possibly matching TRBD2 (6 bases). The CDR3 loop spans 14 amino acids. Trimming pared 3 bases from V and 4 bases from J, leaving 13 bases between. CDR1 and CDR2 (germline): KGHSH, LQKENI. The CDR3 loop reads CASSPSGLEYEQYF. CDR3 bases: TGTGCCAGCTCACCCTCGGGACTCGAATACGAGCAGTACTTC.

The chain uses TRBV7-9 and TRBJ1-6; D gene ambiguous. Per the germline V gene, CDR1 is SEHNR and CDR2 is FQNEAQ (reference sequence). This CDR3 region has 14 residues. The V gene lost 0 bases and the J gene lost 10 bases, with 10 bases spanning the gap. The CDR3 reads CASSLAQSPSPLHF. The DNA for the CDR3 is TGTGCCAGCAGCTTAGCTCAGTCGCCCTCACCCCTCCACTTT.

The gene calls are TRBV5-4 and TRBJ1-6; 7 bases fit TRBD1. Trimming removed 4 bases from V and 10 bases from J; junction bases left unmatched: 5. The CDR3 has 13 residues. CDR1 SGHNT and CDR2 YYREEE come from the germline V gene (reference sequence). CDR3 residues: CASSTDRESPLHF. The CDR3 coding sequence is TGTGCCAGCAGCACTGACAGGGAATCACCCCTCCACTTT.

The chain links TRBV11-3 to TRBJ2-2; no reliable D call. V shed 1 base and J shed 3 bases, with 6 bases lying between them. The CDR3 sequence is 14 residues long. CDR1 and CDR2 (germline): SGHNT, YENEEA. CDR3 amino acids: CASSLGLYTGELFF. The DNA for the CDR3 is TGTGCCAGCAGCTTAGGACTCTACACCGGGGAGCTGTTTTTT.

The V call is TRBV3-1 (or the pseudogene TRBV3-2), the J call TRBJ2-7, with TRBD2 as a possible D gene (5 bases). The V and J ends lost 4 bases and 5 bases respectively, with 15 bases between them. This CDR3 contains 14 residues. CDR1 and CDR2 from the germline V gene are LGHDT and YNNKEL (reference sequence). The CDR3 DNA follows: TGTGCCAGCAGCCGTGGACTTTTGTCCAACGAGCAGTACTTC. The encoded protein is CASSRGLLSNEQYF.

The count of this clone is one. This sequence joins TRBV4-2 and TRBJ2-2; 8 bases are a match to TRBD1. J lost 7 bases, V lost 2 bases, and 18 bases had no gene match. The CDR3 is 19 residues long. Germline CDR1 and CDR2: LGHNA and YNFKEQ. The CDR3 protein is CASSQSGTGTGGLGGELFF. The CDR3, as DNA: TGTGCCAGCAGCCAATCTGGCACTGGGACAGGAGGGTTGGGCGGGGAGCTGTTTTTT.

J is TRBJ1-5 and V is TRBV6-5; no firm D call. The V and J ends lost 6 bases and 3 bases respectively, with 15 bases between them. The CDR3 is 15 amino acids. Germline loops: CDR1 MNHEY, CDR2 SVGAGI. CDR3 region: CASRSQDGNNQPQHF. In DNA form, the CDR3 reads TGTGCCAGCAGATCCCAGGACGGGAACAATCAGCCCCAGCATTTT.

V is TRBV9 and J is TRBJ2-3; TRBD2 matches 8 bases. Trimming removed 6 bases from V and 0 bases from J; junction bases left unmatched: 3. The CDR3 runs to 14 residues. From germline, CDR1 is SGDLS and CDR2 YYNGEE. CDR3 in DNA: TGTGCCAGCAACTCGGGGGGGAGCACAGATACGCAGTATTTT. Protein: CASNSGGSTDTQYF.